This T cell receptor (beta chain) emerged from a study of blood T cell repertoires in COVID-19. Across the whole study: Acute and convalescent COVID-19 samples came from the United States, Italy and Spain. The analysed material was cDNA or gDNA that came from T cells, B-cell-depleted T cells, or PBMCs.

The assay was immunoSEQ multiplex PCR, and TCRdb's table has in-frame clones only and misses some. The sample lists around 180,000 clones, about 87% occurring once. V was shortened by 2 bases and J by 7 bases, with 11 bases between the two germline ends. This CDR3 has 13 amino acids. The germline V gene encodes CDR1 SGHTA and CDR2 FQGNSA. This chain joins TRBV7-2 and TRBJ1-2; D not certain. Input material: peripheral blood. The receptor comes from a man between 60 and 70 years old with acute or convalescent COVID-19. CDR3 sequence (DNA): TGTGCCAGCAGCTTAAACGAGGGCGCTGGCTACACCTTC. It specifies CASSLNEGAGYTF.